A single sample gave rise to the 18 T cell receptor beta chains below, sequenced in a study of glioma-infiltrating T cells. TCR alpha and beta CDR3 regions were amplified from RNA using iRepertoire nested multiplex PCR. TCRdb re-analysed the multiplex PCR reads in MiXCR, keeping a single row per CDR3 protein. The table includes some 190,000 distinct CDR3 sequences, around 30% detected once. The sample was glioma tissue, nonneoplastic brain tissue, or PBMCs (not recorded which). The receptor set was obtained from a human donor with low-grade glioma or glioblastoma, undergoing nonglioma brain surgery, or in good health (not recorded which).

Note on this clonotype: The germline gene is not matched at one end of the junction; a read error may be the cause. V gene TRBV28 combines with J gene TRBJ1-5; D is uncertain. The germline V gene encodes CDR1 MDHEN and CDR2 SYDVKM. This CDR3 comprises 15 residues. The CDR3 coding sequence is TGTGCCAGCAGTTTACGGCGGTATATCAATCAGCCCCGGCATTTT. Amino acid sequence: CASSLRRYINQPRHF. The whole variable domain, filled in from reference TRBV28 and TRBJ1-5, reads DVKVTQSSRYLVKRTGEKVFLECVQDMDHENMFWYRQDPGLGLRLIYFSYDVKMKEKGDIPEGYSVSREKKERFSLILESASTNQTSMYLCASSLRRYINQPRHFGDGTRLSIL.

This clonotype was found many times. This chain connects TRBV20-1 to TRBJ2-5; weak D call: TRBD1 (6 bases). V dropped 0 bases and J dropped 1 base, with 9 bases sitting between them. Germline CDR1 is DFQATT and CDR2 is SNEGSKA (reference sequence). This CDR3 region has 14 residues. The CDR3 reads CSARDGGGQETQYF. The CDR3 DNA reads TGCAGTGCTAGAGATGGGGGCGGCCAAGAGACCCAGTACTTC.

This clonotype was seen ten or more times. The J gene is TRBJ2-7, the V gene TRBV6-2 or TRBV6-3; TRBD2 agrees at 9 bases. CDR1 and CDR2 from the germline V gene are MNHEY and SVGEGT. Unmatched junction bases numbered 8, after V lost 7 bases and J lost 1 base. The CDR3 is 15 residues long. For the CDR3, the DNA is TGTGCCAGCAATCCGGGACTAGCTATATCCTACGAGCAGTACTTC. Protein sequence: CASNPGLAISYEQYF.

This clonotype was seen ten or more times. V is TRBV20-1 and J is TRBJ2-7; D gene uncertain. The germline V and J ends were trimmed by 2 bases and 2 bases, with 13 bases remaining between them. The CDR3 covers 14 residues. Germline loops: CDR1 DFQATT, CDR2 SNEGSKA (reference sequence). The DNA for the CDR3 is TGCAGTGCTAGAAAGGACGGTTCAGCCTACGAGCAGTACTTC. Protein product: CSARKDGSAYEQYF.

On this clonotype itself: One base away lies a much larger clone, so this may be a sequencing read error. V and J are TRBV6-1 and TRBJ2-1, with 10 bases lining up with TRBD2. J lost 4 bases, V lost 5 bases, and 8 bases had no gene match. Germline V gene data show CDR1 as MNHNS and CDR2 as SASEGT. This CDR3 has 16 residues. The CDR3 DNA is TGTGCCAGCAGTATCCTAGCGGGAGTACCTTACAATGAGCAGTTCTTC. Translating gives CASSILAGVPYNEQFF.

This clonotype was found many times. The V call is TRBV6-5, the J call TRBJ2-1; 9 bases match TRBD2. CDR1 is MNHEY and CDR2 is SVGAGI in the germline V gene. The CDR3 has 17 amino acids. The V gene end was trimmed by 0 bases and the J gene end by 3 bases; junction bases not matched to a gene: 6. This CDR3 is CASSYSPPSGVYNEQFF. The DNA of the CDR3 is TGTGCCAGCAGTTACTCCCCCCCTAGCGGGGTCTACAATGAGCAGTTCTTC.

This clonotype showed up many times. This chain links TRBV6-1 with TRBJ2-1; maybe TRBD2 (6 bases). The CDR3 has 14 residues. The V end was cut by 5 bases, the J end by 4 bases, with 12 bases between. Germline V lookup: CDR1 MNHNS, CDR2 SASEGT. The CDR3 DNA reads as TGTGCCAGCAGTTCTGACCGGGGGTACAATGAGCAGTTCTTC. Amino acid sequence: CASSSDRGYNEQFF.

This rearrangement joins TRBV12-3 or TRBV12-4 to TRBJ2-1; no clear D. Trimming cost V 1 base and J 5 bases, with 6 bases left between them. This CDR3 contains 13 residues. CDR3 in DNA: TGTGCCAGCAGTTTAGAGAGGCACAATGAGCAGTTCTTC. Translated: CASSLERHNEQFF.

This clonotype was seen ten or more times. This sequence joins TRBV7-9 and TRBJ2-1; 11 nucleotides align to TRBD2. The CDR3 is 14 residues long. Germline V gene sequence: CDR1 SEHNR, CDR2 FQNEAQ (reference sequence). Trimming at V came to 1 base and at J to 8 bases, leaving 1 base not matched to a gene. CDR3 sequence: CASSLELAGDEQFF. The CDR3 DNA sequence: TGTGCCAGCAGCTTAGAACTAGCGGGAGATGAGCAGTTCTTC.

This clonotype was recorded many times. The V call is TRBV7-2, the J call TRBJ2-5, with 7 positions matching TRBD1. The CDR3 contains 15 residues. Germline V gives CDR1 SGHTA, CDR2 FQGNSA. Losses at the gene ends were 0 bases for V and 1 base for J; bases not matched to a gene: 2. CDR3 nucleotides: TGTGCCAGCAGCTTAGCCGGGACAGTCCAAGAGACCCAGTACTTC. Translation gives CASSLAGTVQETQYF.

This clonotype was recorded many times. The V and J genes are TRBV20-1 and TRBJ2-7, with 13 bases lining up with TRBD2. J gave up 6 bases and V 7 bases, and 9 bases lay outside the gene matches. Germline V gene lookup returns CDR1 DFQATT and CDR2 SNEGSKA (reference sequence). The CDR3 has 14 residues. The CDR3 here is CSVPLAGGPGEQYF. Here the CDR3 DNA reads TGCAGTGTTCCACTAGCGGGAGGGCCGGGCGAGCAGTACTTC.

This clonotype occurred a few times. The rearrangement joins TRBV29-1 to TRBJ1-2; D gene uncertain. CDR1 SQVTM and CDR2 ANQGSEA come from the germline V gene. This CDR3 region has 11 residues. V lost 2 bases, J lost 11 bases, and 12 bases lay in between. In DNA, the CDR3 is TGCAGCGTTGAATCCGGGCACCTTTACACCTTC. Translating gives CSVESGHLYTF.

This clonotype was observed at least ten times. The CDR3 here is CASSLYGLVNEQFF. The CDR3 region has the DNA TGTGCCAGCAGTTTATACGGACTAGTAAATGAGCAGTTCTTC. V and J are TRBV27 and TRBJ2-1, with TRBD2 matching 7 bases. The length of the CDR3 is 14 residues. Germline CDR1 and CDR2: MNHEY and SMNVEV (reference sequence). V trimming: 1 base; J trimming: 7 bases; junction bases outside the gene matches: 4.

This clonotype was counted a single time. This may be a read error: a much more frequent sequence differs by one nucleotide. This CDR3 is CASSEELAGGISTDTQYF. DNA of the CDR3: TGTGCCAGCAGTGAAGAACTAGCGGGAGGCATTAGCACAGATACGCAGTATTTT. The chain joins TRBV6-1 to TRBJ2-3, with 12 bases that match TRBD2. Per germline, CDR1 MNHNS and CDR2 SASEGT. V was clipped by 1 base and J by 0 bases; unmatched bases: 5. The CDR3 consists of 18 residues.

This clonotype was seen many times. CDR3 protein: CASSFTEAFF. DNA for the CDR3: TGTGCCAGCAGCTTTACTGAAGCTTTCTTT. This rearrangement joins TRBV13 to TRBJ1-1; D remains unclear. The ends were cut back, 3 bases at V and 5 bases at J, with 1 base in the middle. CDR1 is PRHDT and CDR2 is FYEKMQ in the germline V gene (reference sequence). The CDR3 length is 10 residues.

To note about this clonotype: Since a much larger clone is just one base distant, this may be a read error. The chain uses TRBV6-1 and TRBJ2-1; D is possibly TRBD2 (6 bases). Germline loops: CDR1 MNHNS, CDR2 SASEGT. Trimming stripped 5 bases from V and 8 bases from J, with 16 bases between. The CDR3 contains 14 residues. CDR3 sequence: CASSWAGGGDEQFF. As DNA, the CDR3 is TGTGCCAGCAGTTGGGCAGGCGGAGGGGATGAGCAGTTCTTC.

Remarks on this clonotype: This may be a read error: a much more frequent sequence differs by one nucleotide. The rearrangement uses TRBV2 and TRBJ2-1; D may be TRBD2 (6 bases). The CDR3 contains 15 residues. Germline CDR1 and CDR2: SNHLY and FYNNEI. Deletions cut 8 bases from V and 13 bases from J, with 27 bases between. The DNA of the CDR3 is TGTGCCAGCCTATCGACGGGGACTGGTACCGTGTATCAGTTCTTC. It encodes CASLSTGTGTVYQFF.

The J gene is TRBJ2-5, the V gene TRBV5-4; 7 nucleotides match TRBD1. After removal of 2 bases from V and 4 bases from J, the junction contained 5 bases not matched to a gene. Germline CDR1 and CDR2: SGHNT and YYREEE (reference sequence). The CDR3 is made up of 14 amino acids. CDR3: CASSLQGSTETQYF. CDR3 in DNA: TGTGCCAGCAGCTTACAGGGGAGCACAGAGACCCAGTACTTC. Looking up the rest from reference TRBV5-4 and TRBJ2-5 gives the full variable domain: ETGVTQSPTHLIKTRGQQVTLRCSSQSGHNTVSWYQQALGQGPQFIFQYYREEENGRGNFPPRFSGLQFPNYSSELNVNALELDDSALYLCASSLQGSTETQYFGPGTRLLVL.